A selection of T cell receptor beta chains follows, all from one sample in a study of CD4 T cells in relation to SARS-CoV-2 and coronaviruses. This table comes from immunoSEQ multiplex PCR, and its TCRdb copy is limited to in-frame clones, with some not included. The sample consists of about 21,000 clones, 76% of them appearing once. Their antigens are not known. The sample consisted of CD4+ T cells from PBMCs, cultured in vitro. These TCRs come from a human donor in good health. The CDR3 runs from the conserved cysteine through the conserved F or W. Where a row states a size, it is once, few, many or the class of an expanded clone; other rows omit it.

j_gene | abundance | v_gene | CDR3aa
TRBJ1-3 | few | TRBV20-1 | CSASRGFSGNTIYF
TRBJ2-7 | . | TRBV9 | CASSTEGEQYF
TRBJ2-7 | . | TRBV5-1 | CASSSGWSRSHHEQYF
TRBJ2-7 | few | TRBV29-1 | CSVGPPFGEQYF
TRBJ2-3 | once | TRBV2 | CASSEGQVSTDTQYF
TRBJ2-7 | . | TRBV5-4 | CASSHGSFPNEQYF
TRBJ1-1 | . | TRBV30 | CAWIVGGGTEAFF
TRBJ2-3 | . | TRBV9 | CASSGGGRGTDTQYF
TRBJ1-3 | . | TRBV2 | CASRLGPKPGNTIYF
TRBJ2-7 | . | TRBV6-5 | CASTFLSRDYEQYF
TRBJ1-6 | . | TRBV3-1/TRBV3-2 | CASSLGQGSSPLHF